The clone carrying this T cell receptor beta chain came up a few times. TCRdb independently ran MiXCR on the reads; one entry per CDR3 protein. The sample holds around 290,000 distinct CDR3 sequences; roughly 23% are singletons and the top ten take about 15%. This sample was taken from a study of T cell repertoires in cytomegalovirus infection. Sequencing was done on a sample of PBMCs. This clonotype originated in a human donor in good health (CMV status not recorded). Some clones in this sample may be carry-over from other donors' samples.

CDR3: CASSGGVDTQYF. The DNA for the CDR3 is TGCGCCAGCAGCGGCGGGGTAGATACGCAGTATTTT. The V gene is TRBV5-1, the J gene TRBJ2-3; possibly TRBD2 for D (6 bases). V lost 4 bases and J lost 5, with 8 bases in between. CDR1 SGHRS and CDR2 YFSETQ come from the germline V gene. The CDR3 covers 12 residues.